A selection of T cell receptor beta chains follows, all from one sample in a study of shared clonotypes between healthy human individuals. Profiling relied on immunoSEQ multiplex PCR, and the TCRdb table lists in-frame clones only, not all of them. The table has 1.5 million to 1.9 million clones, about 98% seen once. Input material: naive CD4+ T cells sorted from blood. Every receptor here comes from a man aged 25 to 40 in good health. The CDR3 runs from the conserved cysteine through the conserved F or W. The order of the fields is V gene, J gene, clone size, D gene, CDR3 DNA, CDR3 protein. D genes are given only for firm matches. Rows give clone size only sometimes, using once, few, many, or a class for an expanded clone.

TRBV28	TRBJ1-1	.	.	TGTGCCAGCTATATTTCGACACCCACTGAAGCTTTCTTT	CASYISTPTEAFF
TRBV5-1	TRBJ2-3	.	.	TGCGCCAGCAGCCGTACGACAGATACGCAGTATTTT	CASSRTTDTQYF
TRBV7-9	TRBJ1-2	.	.	TGTGCCAGCAGCTTAGTTGAGACAGCCTATGGCTACACCTTC	CASSLVETAYGYTF
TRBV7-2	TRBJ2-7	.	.	TGTGCCAGCAGCCCAGGGGCAGGGCCCTCCGGCGAGCAGTACTTC	CASSPGAGPSGEQYF
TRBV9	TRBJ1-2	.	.	TGTGCCAGCAGCGCCCAGAACAGGGTCAACTATGGCTACACCTTC	CASSAQNRVNYGYTF
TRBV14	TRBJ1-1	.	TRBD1	TGTGCCAGCAGCCAACGACAGGGCGTGATGAACACTGAAGCTTTCTTT	CASSQRQGVMNTEAFF
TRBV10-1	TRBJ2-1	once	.	TGCGCCAGCGGCGGGACTGCATACAATGAGCAGTTCTTC	CASGGTAYNEQFF
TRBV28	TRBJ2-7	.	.	TGTGCCAGCAGTCCGAGCGATGGCGGAGGATACTACGAGCAGTACTTC	CASSPSDGGGYYEQYF
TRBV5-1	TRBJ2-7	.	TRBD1	TGCGCCAGCAGCCCGTCCGGGACAGGGCTATACGAGCAGTACTTC	CASSPSGTGLYEQYF
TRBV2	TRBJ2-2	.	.	TGTGCCAGCAGCCAGGACGCGAACACCGGGGAGCTGTTTTTT	CASSQDANTGELFF
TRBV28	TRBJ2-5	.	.	TGTGCCAGCAGTCCCATACAGGGAAAAGAGACCCAGTACTTC	CASSPIQGKETQYF